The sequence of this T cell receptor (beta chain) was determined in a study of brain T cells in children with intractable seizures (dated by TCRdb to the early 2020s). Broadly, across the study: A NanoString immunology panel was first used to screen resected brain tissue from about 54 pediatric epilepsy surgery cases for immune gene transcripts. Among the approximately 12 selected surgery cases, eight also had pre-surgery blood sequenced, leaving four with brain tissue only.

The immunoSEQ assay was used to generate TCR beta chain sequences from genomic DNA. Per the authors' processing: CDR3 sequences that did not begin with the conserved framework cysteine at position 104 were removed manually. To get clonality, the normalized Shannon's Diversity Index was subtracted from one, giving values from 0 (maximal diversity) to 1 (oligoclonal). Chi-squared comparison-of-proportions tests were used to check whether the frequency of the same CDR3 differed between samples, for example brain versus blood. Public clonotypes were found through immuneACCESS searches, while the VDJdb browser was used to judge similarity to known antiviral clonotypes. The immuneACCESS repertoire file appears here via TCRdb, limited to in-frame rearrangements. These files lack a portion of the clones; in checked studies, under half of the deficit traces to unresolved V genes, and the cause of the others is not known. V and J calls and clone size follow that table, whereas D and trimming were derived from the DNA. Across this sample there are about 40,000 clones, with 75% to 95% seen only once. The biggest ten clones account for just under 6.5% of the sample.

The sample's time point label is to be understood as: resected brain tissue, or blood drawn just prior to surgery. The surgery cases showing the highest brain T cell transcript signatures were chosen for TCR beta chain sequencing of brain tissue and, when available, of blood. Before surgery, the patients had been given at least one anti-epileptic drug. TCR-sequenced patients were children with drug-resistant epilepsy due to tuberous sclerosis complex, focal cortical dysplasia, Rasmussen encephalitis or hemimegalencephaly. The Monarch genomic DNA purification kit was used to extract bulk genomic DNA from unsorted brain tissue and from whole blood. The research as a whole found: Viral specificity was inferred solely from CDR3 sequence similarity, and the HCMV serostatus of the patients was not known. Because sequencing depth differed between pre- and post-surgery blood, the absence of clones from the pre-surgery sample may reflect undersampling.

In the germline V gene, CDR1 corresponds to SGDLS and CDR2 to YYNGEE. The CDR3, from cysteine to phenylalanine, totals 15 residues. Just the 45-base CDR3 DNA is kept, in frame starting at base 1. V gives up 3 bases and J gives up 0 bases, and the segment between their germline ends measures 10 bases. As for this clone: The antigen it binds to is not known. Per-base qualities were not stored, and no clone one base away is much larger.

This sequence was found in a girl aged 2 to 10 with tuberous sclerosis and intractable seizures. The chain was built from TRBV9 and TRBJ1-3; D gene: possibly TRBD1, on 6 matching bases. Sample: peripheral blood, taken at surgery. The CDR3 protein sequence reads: CASSAETGSGNTIYF. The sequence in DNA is TGTGCCAGCAGCGCCGAGACAGGCTCTGGAAACACCATATATTTT.